These 13 T cell receptor beta chains originate from one sample sequenced in a study of blood T cell repertoires in COVID-19. TCRdb's copy holds only in-frame clones and misses some; the assay was immunoSEQ multiplex PCR. The sample records 250,000 to 350,000 clones, roughly 88% being singletons. The sample comprised peripheral blood. The receptor source for this set is a woman aged 25 to 39 who had recovered from COVID-19.

The V and J genes are TRBV7-3 and TRBJ2-1, with D perhaps TRBD1 (5 bases). Trimming took 2 bases from V and 4 from J, leaving 15 bases between them. This CDR3 is built from 16 residues. CDR1 and CDR2 from the germline V gene are SGHTA and FQGTGA. CDR3 region: CASSLVARAKYNEQFF. The DNA of the CDR3 is TGTGCCAGCAGCTTAGTCGCCAGGGCCAAGTACAATGAGCAGTTCTTC.

The V and J genes are TRBV6-6 and TRBJ1-5, with 7 bases identical to TRBD1. The V gene end was trimmed by 6 bases and the J gene end by 0 bases; junction bases not matched to a gene: 5. Germline CDR1 MNHNY, CDR2 SVGAGI (reference sequence). CDR3 size: 15 residues. CDR3: CASRDRPYSNQPQHF. As DNA, the CDR3 is TGTGCCAGCAGGGACAGGCCTTATAGCAATCAGCCCCAGCATTTT.

The chain joins TRBV6-2 or TRBV6-3 to TRBJ1-2, with D possibly matching TRBD1 (5 bases). The CDR3 totals 13 residues. V shed 5 bases and J shed 4 bases, with 11 bases lying between them. CDR1 and CDR2 from the germline V gene are MNHEY and SVGEGT. CDR3 nucleotides: TGTGCCAGCAGTATGACAGACCTCTATGGCTACACCTTC. Its protein is CASSMTDLYGYTF.

The chain recombines TRBV28 with TRBJ1-2, with D possibly matching TRBD1 (5 bases). The CDR3 loop spans 12 amino acids. Germline V gene data show CDR1 as MDHEN and CDR2 as SYDVKM. V lost 8 bases to trimming and J lost 4 bases, with 11 bases between them. This CDR3 is CASGGVSYGYTF. The CDR3 bases are TGTGCCAGCGGGGGGGTGTCCTATGGCTACACCTTC.

This clone occurred once. J is TRBJ2-3 and V is TRBV19; 7 nucleotides align to TRBD1. Trimming removed 6 bases from V and 1 base from J; junction bases left unmatched: 7. The CDR3 has 15 residues. Per germline, CDR1 LNHDA and CDR2 SQIVND (reference sequence). The CDR3 region is CASSPRGTGTDTQYF. The CDR3 region has the DNA TGTGCCAGTAGCCCCAGGGGGACGGGCACAGATACGCAGTATTTT.

The chain is built from TRBV5-1 and TRBJ1-2; 8 nucleotides match TRBD1. CDR3 size: 16 residues. V lost 0 bases, J lost 3 bases, and 7 bases stayed unmatched. The germline V gene has CDR1 SGHRS and CDR2 YFSETQ. CDR3 DNA sequence: TGCGCCAGCAGCTTGGGACAGGGGCGTGGGGACTATGGCTACACCTTC. Amino acid sequence: CASSLGQGRGDYGYTF. Together with reference TRBV5-1 and TRBJ1-2, the CDR3 gives the full variable domain: KAGVTQTPRYLIKTRGQQVTLSCSPISGHRSVSWYQQTPGQGLQFLFEYFSETQRNKGNFPGRFSGRQFSNSRSEMNVSTLELGDSALYLCASSLGQGRGDYGYTFGSGTRLTVV.

This sequence joins TRBV29-1 and TRBJ2-1; no firm D call. This CDR3 contains 12 residues. V lost 7 bases to trimming and J lost 5 bases, with 12 bases between them. In germline, CDR1 is SQVTM, CDR2 ANQGSEA. The DNA of the CDR3 is TGCAGCGCCTACCGGAGAGACAATGAGCAGTTCTTC. Translating gives CSAYRRDNEQFF.

The chain employs TRBV7-6 and TRBJ2-7; no definite D call. CDR1 is SGHVS, CDR2 FNYEAQ, per germline. The CDR3 contains 14 residues. V was shortened by 2 bases and J by 0 bases, with 8 bases between the two germline ends. CDR3 DNA sequence: TGTGCCAGCAGCTTAAATGGGCCCTCCTACGAGCAGTACTTC. It translates to CASSLNGPSYEQYF.

This clone was counted a single time. This rearrangement joins TRBV7-3 to TRBJ2-2, with 7 positions matching TRBD1. CDR3 size: 15 residues. V lost 2 bases and J lost 7; bases outside the gene matches: 7. The germline CDR1 and CDR2 sequences are SGHTA and FQGTGA. The CDR3 is CASSLLGGAGGELFF. The DNA of the CDR3 is TGTGCCAGCAGCTTACTAGGGGGCGCCGGCGGGGAGCTGTTTTTT.

The V and J genes are TRBV7-9 and TRBJ1-4, with D perhaps TRBD1 (5 bases). The CDR3 is 14 residues long. The V and J ends lost 0 bases and 8 bases respectively, with 10 bases between them. Germline CDR1 and CDR2: SEHNR and FQNEAQ (reference sequence). CDR3 loop: CASSLAAGDEKLFF. CDR3 DNA: TGTGCCAGCAGCTTAGCGGCGGGGGACGAAAAACTGTTTTTT.

Here the CDR3 reads CASSVEGAYSPLHF. The CDR3 nucleotides read TGTGCCAGCAGCGTAGAGGGGGCATATTCACCCCTCCACTTT. The chain couples TRBV9 to TRBJ1-6, with TRBD1 matching 7 bases. V lost 0 bases and J lost 8; bases outside the gene matches: 2. The CDR3 sequence is 14 residues long. Looked up from germline, CDR1 is SGDLS and CDR2 is YYNGEE. Using reference TRBV9 and TRBJ1-6 for the parts outside the CDR3, the full variable domain is DSGVTQTPKHLITATGQRVTLRCSPRSGDLSVYWYQQSLDQGLQFLIQYYNGEERAKGNILERFSAQQFPDLHSELNLSSLELGDSALYFCASSVEGAYSPLHFGNGTRLTVT.

This clone was recorded once. This chain connects TRBV4-2 to TRBJ2-3; 12 nucleotides align to TRBD2. V was clipped by 1 base and J by 7 bases; unmatched bases: 6. This CDR3 is built from 16 residues. Germline V gives CDR1 LGHNA, CDR2 YNFKEQ. The CDR3 loop reads CASSQALAGGSNTQYF. In DNA, the CDR3 is TGTGCCAGCAGCCAAGCCCTAGCGGGGGGGTCGAATACGCAGTATTTT.

This chain joins TRBV7-9 and TRBJ2-3; D is perhaps TRBD1 (6 bases). CDR1 is SEHNR, CDR2 FQNEAQ, per germline (reference sequence). Between the trimmed V and J ends, which lost 3 bases and 6 bases, there was a span of 16 bases. This CDR3 has 15 amino acids. CDR3 in amino acids: CASSFSSTGLDTQYF. CDR3 nucleotide sequence: TGTGCCAGCAGCTTCTCCAGTACAGGGTTGGATACGCAGTATTTT.